Shown below are 12 T cell receptor beta chains from a single sample sequenced in a study of blood T cell repertoires in COVID-19. Profiled with immunoSEQ multiplex PCR; TCRdb holds only in-frame clones, not every one. The repertoire holds over 150,000 clones, with approximately 82% as singletons. Sequences were obtained from peripheral blood. The receptors derive from a human donor in a cohort sampled during active COVID-19.

V usage is TRBV5-1 and J usage is TRBJ2-2; 14 bases agree with TRBD2. This CDR3 comprises 16 residues. Unmatched junction bases numbered 1, after V lost 5 bases and J lost 1 base. Germline CDR1 SGHRS, CDR2 YFSETQ. In DNA form, the CDR3 reads TGCGCCAGCAGGGGACTAGCGGGAGAGAACACCGGGGAGCTGTTTTTT. This sequence encodes CASRGLAGENTGELFF.

The CDR3 reads CASSLGRGTEAFF. The CDR3 DNA is TGTGCCAGCAGCCTAGGGCGAGGGACTGAAGCTTTCTTT. The chain has TRBV5-6 and TRBJ1-1; D call uncertain. The germline V gene encodes CDR1 SGHDT and CDR2 YYEEEE. The ends were cut back, 4 bases at V and 5 bases at J, with 12 bases in the middle. CDR3 size: 13 residues.

This sequence joins TRBV2 and TRBJ1-6; the D is unclear. Germline CDR1 reads SNHLY; CDR2 reads FYNNEI. The CDR3 consists of 13 residues. With 6 bases removed from V and 5 bases from J, the gap between germline ends came to 8 bases. This CDR3 reads CASRWADNSPLHF. CDR3 DNA sequence: TGTGCCAGCAGATGGGCTGATAATTCACCCCTCCACTTT.

Note on this clone: Within the sample, other DNA sequences also encode this same CDR3. The chain is built from TRBV19 and TRBJ1-5; D possibly corresponds to TRBD1 (5 bases). The CDR3 is made up of 13 amino acids. Trimming left V 6 bases short and J 2 bases short, with 8 bases between. Germline V lookup: CDR1 LNHDA, CDR2 SQIVND (reference sequence). The chain's CDR3 is CASSARGNQPQHF. The CDR3 coding sequence is TGTGCCAGTAGCGCCAGGGGCAATCAGCCCCAGCATTTT.

V and J are TRBV4-1 and TRBJ1-4; tentative D call: TRBD1 (5 bases). With 1 base removed from V and 12 bases from J, the gap between germline ends came to 18 bases. This CDR3 has 15 residues. CDR1 is MGHRA, CDR2 YSYEKL, per germline. The CDR3 is CASSQGTTRRGELFF. The DNA for the CDR3 is TGCGCCAGCAGCCAAGGAACTACGAGAAGGGGCGAACTGTTTTTT.

The chain carries TRBV19 and TRBJ2-1, with 14 bases matching TRBD2. The CDR3 is 15 residues long. Germline V gives CDR1 LNHDA, CDR2 SQIVND (reference sequence). The V gene end was trimmed by 5 bases and the J gene end by 12 bases; junction bases not matched to a gene: 9. The CDR3: CASSPVGLAGGGQFF. In DNA, the CDR3 is TGTGCCAGTAGTCCAGTTGGACTAGCGGGAGGAGGGCAGTTCTTC.

The V call is TRBV4-1, the J call TRBJ1-5; D may be TRBD1 (5 bases). V dropped 1 base and J dropped 2 bases, with 12 bases sitting between them. CDR1 is MGHRA, CDR2 YSYEKL, per germline. The CDR3 consists of 16 residues. The CDR3 spells CASSQGRGLGNQPQHF. CDR3 in DNA: TGCGCCAGCAGCCAAGGCCGGGGGTTAGGCAATCAGCCCCAGCATTTT.

The rearrangement joins TRBV30 to TRBJ2-7, with no clear D. The germline V and J ends were trimmed by 0 bases and 6 bases, with 12 bases remaining between them. In germline, CDR1 is GTSNPN, CDR2 SVGIG (reference sequence). The CDR3 contains 13 residues. As DNA, the CDR3 is TGTGCCTGGAGTGTACATGGCAGTCTCGAGCAGTACTTC. Translating it yields CAWSVHGSLEQYF.

The CDR3 loop is CASSSKHTDTQYF. CDR3 DNA: TGTGCCAGCAGCTCGAAACACACAGATACGCAGTATTTT. The chain is built from TRBV11-3 and TRBJ2-3; D gene uncertain. Germline lookup yields CDR1 SGHNT and CDR2 YENEEA. With 4 bases removed from V and 2 bases from J, the gap between germline ends came to 7 bases. CDR3 length: 13 residues. Variable domain in full (rest from reference TRBV11-3 and TRBJ2-3): EAGVVQSPRYKIIEKKQPVAFWCNPISGHNTLYWYLQNLGQGPELLIRYENEEAVDDSQLPKDRFSAERLKGVDSTLKIQPAELGDSAVYLCASSSKHTDTQYFGPGTRLTVL.

This clone was recorded only once. CDR3 sequence: CASSLDRGRADTQYF. In DNA form, the CDR3 reads TGTGCCAGCAGCTTAGACAGGGGGCGAGCAGATACGCAGTATTTT. The rearrangement links TRBV7-6 to TRBJ2-3; 9 nucleotides agree with TRBD1. The CDR3 runs 15 residues. V trimming: 1 base; J trimming: 4 bases; junction bases outside the gene matches: 3. Germline V gives CDR1 SGHVS, CDR2 FNYEAQ.

The chain uses TRBV11-3 and TRBJ2-1; a possible D gene is TRBD2 (6 bases). Trimming left V 3 bases short and J 4 bases short, with 13 bases between. This CDR3 has 15 amino acids. CDR1 and CDR2 from the germline V gene are SGHNT and YENEEA. In DNA form, the CDR3 reads TGTGCCAGCAGCTTTTCCGGGACTTCATACAATGAGCAGTTCTTC. Protein sequence: CASSFSGTSYNEQFF.

This sequence joins TRBV11-2 and TRBJ2-3; 14 nucleotides agree with TRBD2. The CDR3 sequence is 19 residues long. V lost 3 bases and J lost 3; bases outside the gene matches: 11. Germline CDR1 reads SGHAT; CDR2 reads FQNNGV. The CDR3 reads CASSLAGTSGSGLTDTQYF. The CDR3 DNA follows: TGTGCCAGCAGCTTGGCCGGGACTAGCGGGAGCGGGTTGACAGATACGCAGTATTTT.